Here is one TCR beta chain with its context. This clone's antigen is unknown. No much larger clone exists at a distance of one base, and base qualities are not known. This sample stems from a study of CD8 T cells in Susac syndrome (dated by TCRdb to about 2019). Some background on the complete study: Repertoire sequencing was used to test whether CD8+ T cell activation and differentiation in Susac syndrome was antigen driven. CD8+ T cell repertoire clonality was compared between some 12 healthy donors, approximately 14 Susac syndrome patients and 15 multiple sclerosis patients.

Peripheral blood CD8+ and CD4+ T cells from healthy donors, Susac syndrome patients and multiple sclerosis patients were profiled using high-throughput TCR beta sequencing. Treatment-naive patients with stable or active relapsing-remitting disease fulfilling revised McDonald criteria were used as multiple sclerosis controls. CD8+ TEMRA cells were enriched by FACS, while bulk CD8+ and CD4+ T cells were purified by magnetic negative isolation. Blood was drawn into EDTA tubes, processed within 24 hours, and PBMCs were isolated by density gradient centrifugation. PBMCs intended for TCR sequencing were frozen in liquid nitrogen and were later thawed in a 37 degrees C water bath. The sorted or isolated CD4+, CD8+ and CD8+ TEMRA cells reached a purity of at least 90%. V lost 2 bases and J lost 5 bases, and the count of bases not matched to a germline gene is 3. Sequences LNHDA (CDR1) and SQIVND (CDR2) are obtained from the germline V gene (reference sequence). From the cysteine through the phenylalanine, the CDR3 covers 14 amino acids. The retained sequence is limited to the CDR3, 42 bases, with the frame set at the first base.

RNA was extracted with the RNeasy kit and about 0.5 to 1 ug was reverse transcribed using random hexamers. The immunoSEQ multiplex PCR assay, which covers 54 Vbeta and 13 Jbeta segments, was used to amplify TCR beta CDR3 regions. PCR amplification bias was corrected using a synthetic template baseline for primer optimization and computational correction. The source study handled its data this way. Reads were annotated to V, D and J genes according to IMGT and were analyzed with immunoSEQ Analyzer, with only productive sequences retained. Clonality was calculated as one minus the Shannon entropy normalized by log2 of the number of productive unique sequences. For each patient and control, public and private clones were evaluated among the 100 most prevalent clones. Clones were defined as Susac-specific when absent from the healthy and MS cohorts, from about 1,100 published viral clones and from other ImmuneACCESS disease sequences. The public reads were reanalyzed by TCRdb: fastp trimming at Q25, MiXCR alignment, in-frame beta chains only. Identical CDR3 proteins give one entry, which carries the most common genes and DNA. TCRdb, rather than the study authors, made the V and J calls. In all, the sample holds almost 450,000 distinct CDR3 sequences, and 75% to 90% of those were seen once. The ten largest clones represent about 0.1% of the sample.

What the authors observed across the whole study: The number of individuals in the TCR sequencing and HLA analysis was acknowledged as relatively small.

This TCR was recovered from a human donor with multiple sclerosis. Rearrangement joined TRBV19 to TRBJ2-7, with 10 bases matching TRBD1. Sequenced material: CD8+ T cells from PBMCs. The nucleotide sequence reads TGTGCCAGTAGTATACCCGGGACAGGGGACGAGCAGTACTTC. This encodes CASSIPGTGDEQYF.